This TCR beta chain was recorded in a study of T cell clonotyping in hematopoietic cell transplantation (dated by TCRdb to the early 2020s). As for the study more broadly: Recipient samples taken before transplant were obtained following cytoreduction. A total of roughly 130 blood samples were collected in the study from roughly 40 consecutive transplant recipients and their related donors. Recruitment of patients was conducted between late 2015 and early 2017, and follow-up was continued until late 2020 or death. General conclusions and limits of the study: Sample size was limited, and cells were not sorted, so CD4 and CD8 repertoire contributions could not be separated. Overlap with donor repertoires was found for only a small fraction of recipient repertoires, with over 95% found to appear de novo at the given depth. Inverse Simpson Index values from donors and from recipients before transplant predicted broader TCR repertoire diversity after transplant. After transplant, TCR diversity in recipients dropped, and pathologically expanded clonotypes increased progressively from day 30 to day 180.

This clone was observed a few times. It lacks a known antigen. The junction departs from germline at one end; a sequencing error may be responsible. The time point label of this sample denotes: recipient sample about 28 days before transplant, after cytoreduction. Blood samples were obtained from recipients approximately 28 days before transplant and at days 30, 100 and 180 after transplant. Nuclei Lysis Solution was used to extract genomic DNA from fresh or cryopreserved unfractionated peripheral blood mononuclear cells. The immunoSEQ assay, a bias-controlled multiplex PCR using V- and J-specific primers, was used to amplify TCR beta CDR3 regions from genomic DNA. In a second PCR step, the CDR3 amplicons were tagged with a proprietary barcode plus Illumina adapter sequences. An Illumina MiSeq instrument was used for sequencing of the CDR3 libraries. For the original study's pipeline: Export and quality control were done with immunoSEQ Analyzer 3.0, while downstream analyses used R Bioconductor and Immunarch. Only productive rearrangements within the normalized downsampled data set were used in the calculation of repertoire metrics. Pathologically expanded clonotypes were defined as those larger than 5 templates in the normalized cohort. The Inverse Simpson Index was used to measure repertoire diversity. CMV-specificity analyses were carried out on the non-normalized data set to capture all clonotypes. TCRdb's version of the immuneACCESS table is confined to in-frame rearrangements and falls short of the full clone set. An unresolved V gene accounts for under half of the shortfall where checked; the remainder is of unknown origin. That table is the source of V, J and clone size, and D and trimming were worked out from the DNA. This sample comprises over 45,000 clones, around 86% of them detected only once. 5.9% of the sample goes to the ten largest clones.

Here the sequenced sample was peripheral blood mononuclear cells, taken before stem cell transplant. The sequence derives from a man aged 60 to 75 with biphenotypic leukemia. Some clones in this sample may be carry-over from other donors' samples.

The CDR3 amino acid sequence is: CASSLGRTGDGYTF. In nucleotide form, the sequence is TGTGCTAGCAGCTTAGGACGGACAGGAGATGGCTACACCTTC. This chain is built from TRBV7-7 and TRBJ1-2; a stretch of 7 junction bases matches TRBD1. The CDR3 starts with the cysteine, ends with the phenylalanine, and has 14 residues. The entry retains the CDR3 DNA only, 42 bases that are in frame from base 1. Sequences SSHAT (CDR1) and FNYEAQ (CDR2) are obtained from the germline V gene (reference sequence).